This TCR beta chain was identified during a study of tumor-infiltrating lymphocytes in primary liver carcinoma (TCRdb year 2017). Notes on the research overall: The five patients, three men and two women aged 30 to 69 years, had hepatocellular carcinoma (four) or combined HCC and intrahepatic cholangiocarcinoma (one). For each liver tumor, the study sampled five regions along with adjacent normal tissue and blood, and applied TCRbeta repertoire sequencing, expression microarrays and whole-exome sequencing. The five patients had tumors of stage T1-T3 N0M0, with maximum diameters ranging from roughly 4.2 to 11 cm. Samples yielded roughly 3.65 to 7.5 million productive TCRbeta reads; read depth did not differ significantly between tissue types. Agilent mRNA microarray profiling was performed on the 25 tumor region samples to relate TCRbeta repertoire diversity to the local molecular phenotype. Reproducibility between technical replicate repertoires was high, with correlation coefficients above 0.95 and mean shared-clone rates about 0.9. A total of about 35 specimens from 5 patients, comprising some 25 tumor regions, 5 adjacent noncancerous liver tissues and 5 peripheral blood samples, were covered by TCRbeta repertoire sequencing. What the authors observed across the whole study: With just a few patients in the study, the authors point out that the findings should be validated in a larger study. Consistent with antigen-driven expansion, pairs of tumor regions showed higher repertoire overlap (mean roughly 35%) than either tumor-adjacent pairs (approximately 17%) or tumor-blood pairs (around 14%). Only about 7-24% of top clones were found in all five regions of a tumor, suggesting spatial heterogeneity of tumor-infiltrating T cells. Comparison of CD4+ and CD8+ T cell repertoires was precluded by the use of bulk unsorted samples. Only the TCR beta chain was sequenced, so true repertoire diversity is likely underestimated because unpaired alpha chains were not captured. Compared with blood, tumors had a significantly larger share of the repertoire taken up by the top 250 clones (p = 0.039).

Using a constant-region primer and ProtoScript II reverse transcriptase, TCRbeta-specific cDNA was reverse-transcribed from 500 ng total RNA. The TCRbeta libraries were prepared through three rounds of nested multiplex PCR following a slightly modified ARM-PCR procedure. Each of the first two PCR rounds ran for around 10 cycles using multiplex TRBV1-TRBV30 forward primers together with a Cbeta reverse primer. Sample barcodes and Illumina adapters were added in a final 25-cycle PCR with Deep VentR polymerase. Before sequencing, amplicons of 200-500 bp were gel-purified using a QIAquick gel extraction kit. The TCRbeta amplicons were sequenced with 250-bp paired-end reads on an Illumina HiSeq 2500. The paper's data handling went like this. Trimmomatic v0.33 was used to quality-trim the reads, and FLASH v1.2.11 was used to merge paired reads so that full CDR3 sequences could be recovered. V, D and J germline segments were assigned to the rearranged TCRbeta sequences using MiGEC v1.2.1b. Clonotype statistics and Shannon-Wiener diversity indices were calculated with VDJtools v1.0.0. To reduce sampling bias, subsequent analyses other than the diversity analysis used only the 250 most abundant clonotypes in each sample. Using fastp trimming at Q25 and MiXCR clonotype assembly, TCRdb reanalyzed the public sequencing data and kept in-frame beta chains. Entries that share a CDR3 protein sequence are merged under the most common genes and DNA. The V and J calls here are based on TCRdb, not the publication. This sample comprises about 99,000 distinct CDR3 sequences, over 55% of them detected only once. Over 7.5% of the sample comes from the top ten.

Total RNA and DNA were co-extracted without cell sorting from approximately 22-30 mg of bulk tissue using the AllPrep DNA/RNA mini kit. Four or five patients with histopathologically diagnosed primary liver carcinoma underwent surgical resection in China between November 2015 and March 2016. At the time of sampling, the patients were treatment-naive and had chronic HBV infection. Each tumor was sampled at five spatially separated regions: the superior, inferior, left-lateral and right-lateral poles and the tumor centre. Histological examination found more than 75% viable tumor cells in every tumor sample. Pieces of fresh tumor and adjacent tissue were cut in half, with one half kept in RNAlater at -80 degrees C and the other half sent for histology. The CDR3 measures 14 amino acids from cysteine to phenylalanine. Kept here is only the CDR3 DNA, which spans 42 bases and is read in frame from base 1. As encoded in the germline V gene, CDR1 is MNHEY while CDR2 is SVGAGI.

This clonotype appeared a few times. Its antigen remains undetermined. Germline and junction disagree at one end, which may indicate a read error. The chain joins TRBV6-5 to TRBJ1-5; TRBD1 is perhaps the D gene, given 5 matching bases. This TCR was recovered from a woman between 55 and 75 years old with primary liver carcinoma and hepatitis B virus infection. The material sequenced was liver tumor tissue from sampling region 5. The cell subset or site label for this specimen denotes: tumor region T5, tumor centre. The nucleotide sequence is given as TGTGCCAGCGGTTACGGGGCAGGGAATCAGCCCCAGCATTTT. This codes for CASGYGAGNQPQHF.